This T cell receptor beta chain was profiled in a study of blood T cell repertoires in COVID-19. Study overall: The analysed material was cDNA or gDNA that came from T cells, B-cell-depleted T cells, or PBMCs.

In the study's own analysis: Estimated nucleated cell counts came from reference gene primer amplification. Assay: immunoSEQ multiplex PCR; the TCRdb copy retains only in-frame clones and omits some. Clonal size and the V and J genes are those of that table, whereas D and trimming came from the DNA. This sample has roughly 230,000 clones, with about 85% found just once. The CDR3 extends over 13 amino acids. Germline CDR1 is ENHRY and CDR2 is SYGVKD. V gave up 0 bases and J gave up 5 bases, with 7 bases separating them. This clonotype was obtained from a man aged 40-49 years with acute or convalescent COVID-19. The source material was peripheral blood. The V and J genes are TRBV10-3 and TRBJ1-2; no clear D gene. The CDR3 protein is CAISESERYGYTF. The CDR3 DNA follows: TGTGCCATCAGTGAGTCGGAGCGGTATGGCTACACCTTC.